A single TCR beta chain is shown here with its context. Its matching antigen is unknown. The sample originates from a study of cytomegalovirus exposure and HLA in healthy donors. General study findings and limits: Cytomegalovirus-associated status was assigned to 164 TCR beta chains. There were some public TCRs occurring in many donors, but most TCR sequences were rare. A highly shared variant cluster was judged a likely technical artifact. Previously analyzed data showed that most TCR beta V segments were productive at a frequency of about 87% or about 30%.

Germline-derived CDR1 and CDR2 are SGHDT and YYEEEE. The V gene end was trimmed by 5 bases and the J gene end by 7 bases; junction bases not matched to a gene: 8. The CDR3 consists of 14 residues. The PCR was carried out with 60 Vbeta primers and 13 Jbeta primers. Libraries were prepared by immunoSEQ multiplex PCR; TCRdb keeps only in-frame clonotypes and omits some of them. The sample's table shows around 110,000 clones. The clonotype originates from a man aged 40-55 years in good health and CMV-seropositive. This chain connects TRBV5-6 to TRBJ2-2; 7 nucleotides match TRBD1. Sequencing used PBMCs. The CDR3 reads CASSDRVLGGELFF. The CDR3 DNA sequence: TGTGCCAGCAGTGACAGGGTTCTAGGCGGGGAGCTGTTTTTT.